Listed below are T cell receptor beta chains from one sample, sequenced in a study of neurological immune-mediated disorders. TCRdb passed the 5' RACE reads through MiXCR, listing each CDR3 protein once. The sample has some 22,000 distinct CDR3 sequences, around a sixth seen once; the top ten hold over 6.5%. The sequenced sample consisted of CD8+ T cells from blood. These receptor sequences come from a woman between 18 and 29 years old with multiple sclerosis. Each CDR3 is given with its conserved first and last residue. The order of the fields is D gene, V gene, J gene, clone size, CDR3 protein, CDR3 DNA. D genes are given only for firm matches. Not all rows give a size; the values are once, few, many and, for expanded clones, a class.

>-|TRBV12-3/TRBV12-4|TRBJ1-1|-
CASSLQGNTEAFF
TGTGCCAGCAGTTTACAGGGGAACACTGAAGCTTTCTTT
>-|TRBV7-2|TRBJ1-2|many
CASSPPVLEGYTF
TGTGCCAGCAGCCCCCCCGTATTAGAGGGCTACACCTTC
>-|TRBV6-5|TRBJ2-3|medium-sized
CASRRLQASTDTQYF
TGTGCCAGCAGGCGACTTCAAGCTAGCACAGATACGCAGTATTTT
>-|TRBV27|TRBJ1-1|-
CASSSGWAATEAFF
TGTGCCAGCAGTTCAGGATGGGCGGCAACTGAAGCTTTCTTT
>-|TRBV28|TRBJ2-5|many
CATLRLTDLQETQYF
TGTGCCACCCTACGTCTGACAGACCTACAAGAGACCCAGTACTTC
>-|TRBV7-6|TRBJ2-1|many
CASSLEGGTYNEQFF
TGTGCCAGCAGCTTAGAGGGCGGGACGTACAATGAGCAGTTCTTC
>TRBD2|TRBV6-6|TRBJ2-3|many
CASSSGLAGSTDTQYF
TGTGCCAGCAGTTCAGGGCTAGCGGGGAGCACAGATACGCAGTATTTT
>TRBD2|TRBV11-2|TRBJ2-7|many
CASSPWGGYEQYF
TGTGCCAGCTCCCCGTGGGGGGGCTACGAGCAGTACTTC
>TRBD2|TRBV7-7|TRBJ2-2|many
CASGGANTGELFF
TGTGCAAGCGGGGGAGCGAACACCGGGGAGCTGTTTTTT
>-|TRBV12-3/TRBV12-4|TRBJ1-4|many
CASCDLPNLREKLFF
TGTGCCAGCTGTGACTTACCCAACCTTCGGGAAAAACTGTTTTTT
>-|TRBV29-1|TRBJ1-2|many
CSVEVEDWYGYTF
TGCAGCGTTGAAGTTGAGGATTGGTATGGCTACACCTTC
>TRBD2|TRBV9|TRBJ2-1|many
CASSPRGASGKRNNEQFF
TGTGCCAGCAGCCCTAGAGGGGCTAGCGGGAAGAGGAACAATGAGCAGTTCTTC
>TRBD1|TRBV20-1|TRBJ1-3|many
CSAMGQGDTIYF
TGCAGTGCTATGGGACAGGGAGACACCATATATTTT
>-|TRBV28|TRBJ2-1|many
CASSLLVMMAGTRGGEQFF
TGTGCCAGCAGTTTATTGGTGATGATGGCGGGGACGAGGGGTGGTGAGCAGTTCTTC
>-|TRBV7-2|TRBJ2-3|-
CASSPRPDPQYF
TGTGCCAGCAGCCCGAGGCCCGATCCGCAGTATTTT
>TRBD2|TRBV7-9|TRBJ2-1|-
CASSRRLRESDEQFF
TGTGCCAGCAGCCGACGTTTGCGGGAGAGTGATGAGCAGTTCTTC
>TRBD2|TRBV3-1|TRBJ2-2|-
CASRDGGTGELFF
TGTGCCAGCAGGGACGGGGGGACCGGGGAGCTGTTTTTT
>TRBD2|TRBV6-6|TRBJ2-1|many
CASSYSGAGGLSYNEQFF
TGTGCCAGCAGTTACTCGGGGGCGGGGGGCCTCTCCTACAATGAGCAGTTCTTC
>-|TRBV6-5|TRBJ2-3|many
CASSPLPGPRTDTQYF
TGTGCCAGCAGTCCTCTACCGGGACCACGCACAGATACGCAGTATTTT
>TRBD1|TRBV20-1|TRBJ1-2|many
CSASTGTGFGYTF
TGCAGTGCCAGTACCGGGACAGGATTTGGCTACACCTTC
>-|TRBV5-1|TRBJ1-3|-
CASSTGQSSGNTIYF
TGCGCCAGCAGCACTGGACAAAGCTCTGGAAACACCATATATTTT
>-|TRBV14|TRBJ2-2|many
CASSQIFGELFF
TGTGCCAGCAGCCAAATCTTCGGGGAGCTGTTTTTT
>-|TRBV20-1|TRBJ2-7|many
CSASRVGGYEQYF
TGCAGTGCATCGCGGGTGGGGGGCTACGAGCAGTACTTC
>TRBD1|TRBV20-1|TRBJ1-1|many
CSARGLQGAGAFF
TGCAGTGCTAGAGGGCTTCAGGGGGCAGGAGCTTTCTTT
>TRBD1|TRBV27|TRBJ2-5|-
CASSFNFGTAQETQYF
TGTGCCAGCAGTTTTAATTTTGGGACAGCCCAAGAGACCCAGTACTTC
>TRBD2|TRBV6-5|TRBJ2-7|many
CASSPKRGGGRREQYF
TGTGCCAGCAGTCCCAAGAGGGGCGGGGGGCGGCGCGAGCAGTACTTC
>TRBD1|TRBV6-4|TRBJ1-1|few
CASSMGTANTEAFF
TGTGCCAGCAGCATGGGGACAGCTAACACTGAAGCTTTCTTT
>-|TRBV27|TRBJ2-3|many
CASSLRGATDTQYF
TGTGCCAGCAGTTTACGCGGGGCTACCGATACGCAGTATTTT
>-|TRBV5-1|TRBJ2-7|many
CASSLANHYEQYF
TGCGCCAGCAGCTTGGCCAATCATTACGAGCAGTACTTC
>TRBD2|TRBV11-2|TRBJ2-1|many
CASSLAPSGRASQFF
TGTGCCAGCAGCTTAGCGCCTAGCGGGAGGGCCTCCCAGTTCTTC
>-|TRBV28|TRBJ1-1|many
CASSRAYRRDAEAFF
TGTGCCAGCAGCCGCGCGTATAGGAGGGATGCTGAAGCTTTCTTT
>-|TRBV7-2|TRBJ2-1|many
CASSLAGTYNEQFF
TGTGCCAGCAGCTTAGCAGGGACGTACAATGAGCAGTTCTTC
>-|TRBV7-8|TRBJ2-1|many
CASKPVRSYNEQFF
TGTGCCAGCAAACCGGTGAGATCCTACAATGAGCAGTTCTTC
>TRBD1|TRBV7-6|TRBJ2-1|many
CASSPGTAPGNEQFF
TGTGCCAGCAGCCCTGGGACAGCCCCAGGGAATGAGCAGTTCTTC
>-|TRBV9|TRBJ2-5|medium-sized
CASSEGSGQETQYF
TGTGCCAGCAGCGAGGGAAGCGGTCAAGAGACCCAGTACTTC
>-|TRBV12-3/TRBV12-4|TRBJ2-2|many
CASSFSGGGFYNTGELFF
TGTGCCAGCAGTTTCTCGGGGGGCGGATTTTATAACACCGGGGAGCTGTTTTTT
>TRBD2|TRBV4-3|TRBJ2-1|many
CASSTRIAGAYNEQFF
TGCGCCAGCAGCACCCGTATAGCGGGAGCTTACAATGAGCAGTTCTTC
>-|TRBV6-1|TRBJ1-1|many
CASNREVNTEAFF
TGTGCCAGCAACAGGGAAGTGAACACTGAAGCTTTCTTT
>TRBD2|TRBV11-2|TRBJ2-1|-
CASSLATRSGGYSYNEQFF
TGTGCCAGCAGCTTAGCTACTCGTAGCGGGGGGTACTCCTACAATGAGCAGTTCTTC
>TRBD2|TRBV12-3/TRBV12-4|TRBJ2-5|many
CASTPGLAGPQGETQYF
TGTGCCAGCACCCCGGGACTAGCGGGCCCCCAGGGGGAGACCCAGTACTTC
>-|TRBV4-2|TRBJ2-3|many
CASSRKGSGSTDTQYF
TGTGCCAGCAGCCGGAAGGGAAGCGGGAGCACAGATACGCAGTATTTT
>TRBD2|TRBV28|TRBJ2-1|many
CASTISLLAASSYNEQFF
TGTGCCAGCACCATTTCCTTGCTAGCGGCCAGCTCCTACAATGAGCAGTTCTTC